This is a list of T cell receptor beta chains from one sample in a study of cytomegalovirus exposure and HLA in healthy donors. Libraries were prepared by immunoSEQ multiplex PCR; TCRdb keeps only in-frame clonotypes and omits some of them. The table has about 89,000 clones, less than 85% seen once. Sequencing was carried out using PBMCs. The receptor source for this set is a middle-aged man in good health and CMV-seropositive. CDR3s leave out the opening cysteine and the closing phenylalanine or tryptophan. D genes are given only for firm matches.

D gene,V gene,CDR3 protein
-,TRBV11-2,ASSLNGAARELF
TRBD1,TRBV29-1,SVSQGATEAF
TRBD1,TRBV28,ASRRDSLNQPQH
TRBD1,TRBV29-1,SVAGQGDQPQH
TRBD1,TRBV6-6,ASRPGQGGDEQY
-,TRBV23-1,ASSQSDYLRRELETQY
TRBD2,TRBV5-6,ASSKGGRFGKGEQF
-,TRBV19,ASSIEAGERGELF
TRBD2,TRBV5-5,ASSNPLAGQETQY
TRBD1,TRBV6-5,ASRDRADQPQH
-,TRBV4-1,ASSPRGSAFANTGELF
-,TRBV7-8,ASSLDRVRETDGYT
-,TRBV11-2,ASSLETGVQYEQY
-,TRBV7-8,ASSLVKGTSRSGANVLT
-,TRBV19,ASSMDVGGAGQPQH
TRBD1,TRBV27,ASSETGGSGYT
-,TRBV19,ASSPRGRPGGEQY
TRBD1,TRBV6-1,ASSDRDRGTDTQY
-,TRBV18,ASSPGYPANTIY
TRBD1,TRBV27,ASSLWRQGAKGEQF
-,TRBV5-6,ASRIGQFFTDTQY